This record concerns one TCR beta chain sequence. Germline values: CDR1 LNHNV, CDR2 YYDKDF (reference sequence). The CDR3 loop spans 16 amino acids. V lost 3 bases and J lost 6; bases outside the gene matches: 10. The sample originates from a study of T cell clones after liver transplantation. Study in general: At least one year of complete immunosuppression withdrawal without enzymes over twice normal defined tolerance.

Here immunoSEQ multiplex PCR was the method, and the copy in TCRdb shows in-frame clones only, minus some. This sample carries under 130,000 clones, about 80% of them seen once, and the ten largest clones take approximately 3%. The sequences come from CD4+ T cells from blood, collected approximately 50 months after liver transplant. J is TRBJ2-4 and V is TRBV15, with TRBD2 matching 8 bases. This TCR derives from a human patient who received a liver transplant. These T cells may partly come from the graft donor. The CDR3 coding sequence is TGTGCCACCAGCAGCCGACTAGCGCCGGTCGGAAACATTCAGTACTTC. Residues: CATSSRLAPVGNIQYF.